This TCR beta chain derives from a study of cytomegalovirus exposure and HLA in healthy donors (dated by TCRdb to the late 2010s). The study in broad terms: In an earlier analysis of around 540 of the donors, 276 Gb of sequence data and 117 million unique TCR beta sequences from about 179 million T cells were reported. An early release that covered about 600 HLA-typed donors contained about 300 gigabases of sequencing data and 75 million to 100 million unique TCR sequences. Of the 398 genotyped donors, approximately 81% were placed in the genetic ancestry cluster associated with self-reported Caucasian donors. The study aimed to test whether signatures of past pathogen exposure could be identified by cataloging public T cell receptors. The T cell repertoires of under 750 subjects were profiled by immunosequencing and related to cytomegalovirus serostatus. A separate validation cohort of about 110 different subjects was used in addition to the approximately 610-subject first cohort. The study combined high-throughput TCR immunosequencing, statistical association of individual TCRs with disease status, and machine learning to predict cytomegalovirus infection status. In a later analysis, previously published TCR beta repertoires from roughly 710 donors were re-analyzed and high-resolution HLA genotyping was added so that TCR occurrence patterns could be studied. Rather than drawing on any new phenotypic data, the later analysis identified candidate immune exposures from TCR beta sequences and the way those sequences occurred across donors. To decide whether each TCR beta V gene segment behaved as functional or pseudogenic, an earlier analysis of approximately 620 of the donors relied on high-throughput TCR beta sequencing. Donor age, sex, ethnicity and CMV serostatus were compiled together with the repertoire data. A later genetic analysis took genome-wide SNP genotypes for about 65% of the 666 donors and used that subset as a discovery cohort. Every repertoire in the discovery cohort had been generated on one and the same sequencing platform. Both class I and class II loci were covered by HLA typing, at four-digit resolution. Typing coverage differed by locus: A, B, C, DRB1 and DQB1 were typed in roughly 629-640 donors, DQA1 in 500 to 550, DPA1 in around 600, and DPB1 in approximately 450. Because of strong linkage in the cohort, five DR-DQ haplotypes were treated as single units for association and clustering. On average, around 230,000 unique TCR beta nucleotide sequences were sequenced per donor among fewer than 500 genotyped donors of the cohort, with roughly 19% of those sequences being non-productive.

The cohort consisted of 600 to 700 healthy bone marrow donors. At the time of sampling, every cohort member was nominally healthy, though immune exposures that went unrecorded were likely present. The donor tested CMV seropositive, placing the donor among the 289 seropositive members of the cohort. Each donor provided a peripheral blood sample, and peripheral blood mononuclear cells were used for TCR beta sequencing. The Qiagen DNeasy Blood Extraction Kit was used to extract genomic DNA from the blood cell samples. Overall study outcomes, separate from this receptor: A further reported finding was that TCR beta sequences accurately predicted the HLA-A and HLA-B alleles for most subjects in the first cohort. Some IMGT-functional V segments, including TRBV6-2 and TRBV6-3, could not be told apart with the 87-base-pair reads, so those segments were excluded. According to a later analysis, TCR association rates differed among HLA loci, with DRB1 alleles showing the most associated TCRs and HLA-C alleles showing the fewest. Three of the identified cytomegalovirus-associated TCR beta chains were confirmed in vitro to be specific for cytomegalovirus antigens. Assigning TCR associations to individual alleles was difficult when HLA alleles, especially DR and DQ, strongly co-occurred. Immune exposure information for the cohort was limited to CMV serostatus. In this cohort, only TCR beta chains were sequenced, and detectable features were limited by the absence of alpha or paired-chain data. A later analysis found that HLA-associated TCR beta chains were more clonally expanded and had lower generation probabilities than equally common non-associated chains. Correlated functional status among segregating V segments might be attributable to linkage disequilibrium, but an unknown experimental factor could not be ruled out. Because HLA typing was unavailable for some donors at each locus, only the typed subset was used in association tests. Broadly in line with IMGT annotations, most TCR beta V segments showed up in productive rearrangements about 87% or about 30% of the time in an earlier analysis of approximately 640 of the donors. In the study, approximately 160 TCR beta chains were listed as associated with cytomegalovirus. Most CMV-associated TCR beta chains appeared to be HLA-restricted in a later analysis, and the HLA associations seemed to be driven largely by CMV exposure. V-gene and J-gene trimming of TCR beta chains was associated with a missense DCLRE1C variant in a later genetic analysis, and the association was replicated in an independent cohort. Sequencing depth was assumed to be roughly uniform across donors in the presence/absence analyses, though that assumption may not hold. Most TCR sequences were observed very rarely across donors, whereas some public TCRs were present in many individuals. A cluster of highly shared sequence variants was judged likely to be a technical artifact of the sequencing pipeline. A later genetic analysis reported fewer N-insertions in productive TCRs among donors in an Asian-associated ancestry cluster than the roughly 700-donor mean. The authors suggested that the approach could potentially be extended to other disease states and immunological phenotypes. Because counts were too low, some 17 rarely observed V segments, including chromosome 9 orphons, were left out of the earlier analysis of 500 to 750 of the donors. Cytomegalovirus status was reported to be diagnosed by the classifier with high specificity and sensitivity in both the original and validation cohorts. A later analysis associated about 18,000 TCR beta sequences with specific HLA alleles at a false discovery rate of 0.05. Several of the top co-occurrence clusters appeared to be linked to parvovirus B19, influenza, CMV and Epstein-Barr virus, according to a later analysis.

CDR1 and CDR2 are drawn from the germline V gene: SGHRS, YFSETQ. Compared with germline, V lacks 4 bases and J lacks 5 bases; bases without a gene match: 8. Counted from cysteine to phenylalanine, this CDR3 has 17 amino acids. The read is trimmed to its CDR3 DNA, 51 bases read in frame from base 1. Library method: the immunoSEQ multiplex PCR assay. For the multiplex PCR, a mixture combining 60 forward primers for TCR Vbeta segments and 13 reverse primers for TCR Jbeta segments was used. Amplification of the CDR3 region of rearranged TCR beta genes was performed with a multiplex PCR assay on genomic DNA. On the Illumina HiSeq System, the amplified TCR beta libraries were sequenced as 87-base-pair reads. The published analysis was carried out like this. Across the 600 to 700 repertoires, a later analysis counted approximately 83 million unique TCR beta chains, 8.5 million to 12 million of which were shared by at least two donors. Raw reads were error-corrected and collapsed into unique sequences with a nearest-neighbor algorithm that merged closely related sequences to remove PCR and sequencing errors. To assign V, D and J gene segments, CDR3 sequences were aligned to IMGT reference sequences. For a sequence to be retained, a match of at least six nucleotides to both a V gene segment and a J gene segment was required. A rearrangement was called productive if the CDR3 had no stop codons and remained in frame with V and J, and every other rearrangement was called non-productive. Following IMGT convention, CDR3 was defined as the stretch from the second conserved V-encoded cysteine up to the conserved J-encoded phenylalanine. In an earlier analysis of more than 550 of the donors, sequences lacking an unambiguous match to a single V gene segment were excluded. In an earlier analysis of 500 to 750 of the donors, V segments were called functional above 56.7% productive rearrangements and were called segregating when the between-donor standard deviation exceeded 5%. A statistical classification framework was built to diagnose cytomegalovirus status from the catalog of TCR beta chain sequences. In a later analysis, V and J genes were assigned by comparing TCR nucleotide sequences against IMGT/GENE-DB human TR gene sequences. Using the TCRdist pipeline, a later analysis assigned CDR3 sequences along with most-parsimonious VDJ recombination scenarios. In a later analysis, each TCR beta chain was defined by its CDR3 amino acid sequence together with its V-gene family, and reads without a unique V-gene family were excluded. To address suspected cross-contamination and a sequencing artifact, a later analysis removed 550 to 750 highly shared, low-generation-probability nucleotide sequences. A later analysis calculated a clonal expansion index for each public chain from normalized within-repertoire ranks of inferred template counts. Generation probabilities in a later analysis came from a VDJ recombination model fitted to out-of-frame rearrangements, and those results were checked against IGoR. A later analysis scored TCR-TCR, TCR-HLA and TCR-CMV co-occurrence with hypergeometric tests, applying a repertoire-size bias correction to TCR pairs. False discovery rates were estimated in a later analysis by permuting HLA or CMV assignments 20 times. In a later analysis, co-occurring TCRs were grouped using DBSCAN, with TCRdist sequence similarity added in when clustering inside HLA-allele-positive subsets. For co-occurrence clustering, repertoires with fewer than 30,000 or more than 120,000 public chains were excluded, along with several repertoires with anomalous nucleotide sharing. Imported from immuneACCESS, the table was reduced by TCRdb to in-frame sequences with V and J called. These copies leave out some clones; in studies compared against another copy, an unresolved V gene accounts for under half, and the cause of the remainder is not known. That table furnishes V, J and clone size, whereas the DNA furnished D and trimming. The sample table contains around 190,000 clones; only one count was recorded for 79% of them. Around 4.8% of the sample belongs to the ten largest clones.

About this clone: No antigen is known for it. The input lacks base qualities; no much larger clone sits a single base away.

Sequenced: PBMCs. The sequence joins TRBV5-1 to TRBJ2-1; TRBD2 fits 14 bases in the junction. This clonotype originated in a woman in her 30s in good health and CMV-seropositive. The CDR3 reads as follows: CASSEGLAGAPDNEQFF. The DNA sequence reads TGCGCCAGCAGCGAGGGACTAGCGGGGGCCCCTGACAATGAGCAGTTCTTC.